The T cell receptor (beta chain) described here comes from a study of shared clonotypes between healthy human individuals. Study results and caveats: Non-shared clonotypes were found to have lower generation probabilities than the clonotypes that were shared by all four of the sorted-subset donors. Rarefaction analysis demonstrated incomplete sorted-subset sequencing notwithstanding large depth.

Methods used by the authors: ImmunoSEQ gave junction-only sequences without quality scores, so filtering differed. Produced via immunoSEQ multiplex PCR; TCRdb's table is partial and in-frame only. That table gives V, J and clone size, and the DNA gave D and trimming. The sample includes millions of clones, 85% to 95% seen only once; the top ten take about 1.1%. Terminally differentiated effector memory CD45RA+ cells were excluded by CCR7 positive selection of CD45RO-negative cells. Those who donated were healthy HIV-negative adults, with no recent acute infections or vaccinations reported. A word on this clone: Its antigen is as yet unknown.

The CDR3 covers 15 residues. V lost 1 base, J lost 0 bases, and 10 bases lay in between. In germline, CDR1 is LGHNT, CDR2 FRNRAP. The material sequenced was naive CD8+ T cells sorted from blood. This TCR was recovered from a man aged 18 to 30 in good health. The chain has TRBV12-5 and TRBJ2-7; the D gene is possibly TRBD1 (6 bases). CDR3 loop: CASGLGQGSSYEQYF. CDR3 DNA sequence: TGTGCTAGTGGTTTGGGGCAGGGGAGCTCCTACGAGCAGTACTTC. The variable domain in full, with the rest retrieved from reference TRBV12-5 and TRBJ2-7, is DARVTQTPRHKVTEMGQEVTMRCQPILGHNTVFWYRQTMMQGLELLAYFRNRAPLDDSGMPKDRFSAEMPDATLATLKIQPSEPRDSAVYFCASGLGQGSSYEQYFGPGTRLTVT.